This T cell receptor beta chain was recovered during a study of blood T cell repertoires in COVID-19. Overall study: Some COVID-19 samples were acute and others convalescent; all came from the United States, Italy and Spain. The cDNA or gDNA used as material had been derived from T cells, B-cell-depleted T cells, or PBMCs.

Per the authors' pipeline: By means of reference gene primer amplification, nucleated cell counts were estimated. Here immunoSEQ multiplex PCR was the method, and the copy in TCRdb shows in-frame clones only, minus some. V and J calls and clone size come straight from that table; D and trimming were deduced from the DNA. Of approximately 90,000 clones in the sample, 80% were seen once. V was clipped by 1 base and J by 7 bases; unmatched bases: 9. Germline CDR1 SGHTA, CDR2 FQGNSA. The CDR3 extends over 15 amino acids. The V and J genes are TRBV7-2 and TRBJ2-5; 7 bases fit TRBD2. The receptor comes from an elderly woman with acute or convalescent COVID-19. Sequencing used peripheral blood. The CDR3 here is CASSLDPGGVGTQYF. The CDR3 coding sequence is TGTGCCAGCAGCTTAGATCCGGGGGGAGTAGGGACCCAGTACTTC.